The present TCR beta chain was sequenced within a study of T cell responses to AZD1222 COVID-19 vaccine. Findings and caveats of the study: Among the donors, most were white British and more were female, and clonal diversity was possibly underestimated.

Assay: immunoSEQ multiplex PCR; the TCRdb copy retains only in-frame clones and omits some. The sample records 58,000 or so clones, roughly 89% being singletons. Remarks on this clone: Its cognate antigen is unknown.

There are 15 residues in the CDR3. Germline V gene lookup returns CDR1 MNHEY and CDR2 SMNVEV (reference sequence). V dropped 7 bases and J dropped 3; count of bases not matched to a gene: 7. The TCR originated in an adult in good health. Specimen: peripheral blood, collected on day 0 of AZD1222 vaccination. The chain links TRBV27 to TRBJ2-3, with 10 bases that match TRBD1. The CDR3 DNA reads TGTGCCAGCAATGACAGGGGGCCTGAAACAGATACGCAGTATTTT. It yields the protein CASNDRGPETDTQYF.